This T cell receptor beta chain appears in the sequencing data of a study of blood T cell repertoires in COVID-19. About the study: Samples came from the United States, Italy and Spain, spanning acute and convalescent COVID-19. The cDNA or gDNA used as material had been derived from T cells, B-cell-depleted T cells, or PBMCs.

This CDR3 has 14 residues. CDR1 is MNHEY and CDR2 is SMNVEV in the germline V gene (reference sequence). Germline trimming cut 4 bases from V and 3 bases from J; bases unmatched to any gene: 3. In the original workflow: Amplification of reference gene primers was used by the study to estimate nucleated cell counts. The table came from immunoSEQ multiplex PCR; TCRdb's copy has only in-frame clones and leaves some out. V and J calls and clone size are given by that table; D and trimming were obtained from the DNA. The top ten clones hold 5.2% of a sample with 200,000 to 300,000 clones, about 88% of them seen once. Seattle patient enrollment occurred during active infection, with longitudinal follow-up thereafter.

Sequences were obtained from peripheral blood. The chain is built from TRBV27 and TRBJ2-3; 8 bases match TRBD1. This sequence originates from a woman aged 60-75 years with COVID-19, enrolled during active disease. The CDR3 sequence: CASSWDRLTDTQYF. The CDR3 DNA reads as TGTGCCAGCAGTTGGGACAGGCTGACAGATACGCAGTATTTT.